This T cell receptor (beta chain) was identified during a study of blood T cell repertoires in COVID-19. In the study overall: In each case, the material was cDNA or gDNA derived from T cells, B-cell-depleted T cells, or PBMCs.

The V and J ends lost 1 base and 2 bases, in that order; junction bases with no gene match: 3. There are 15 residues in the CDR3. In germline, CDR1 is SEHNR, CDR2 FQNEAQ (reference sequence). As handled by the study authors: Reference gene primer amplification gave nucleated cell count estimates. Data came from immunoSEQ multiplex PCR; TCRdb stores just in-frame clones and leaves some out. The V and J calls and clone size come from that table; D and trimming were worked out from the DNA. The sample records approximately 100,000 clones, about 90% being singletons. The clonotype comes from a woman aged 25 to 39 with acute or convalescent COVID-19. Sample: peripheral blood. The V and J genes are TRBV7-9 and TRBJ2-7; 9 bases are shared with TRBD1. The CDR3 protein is CASSLGQGVAYEQYF. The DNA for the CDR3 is TGTGCCAGCAGCTTAGGACAGGGGGTTGCCTACGAGCAGTACTTC.